A selection of T cell receptor beta chains follows, all from one sample in a study of blood T cell repertoires in COVID-19. Profiling relied on immunoSEQ multiplex PCR, and the TCRdb table lists in-frame clones only, not all of them. Of about 140,000 clones in the sample, 88% were seen once. Sequenced: peripheral blood. The source is a man aged 50 to 59 with active or convalescent COVID-19. Each CDR3 is given with its conserved first and last residue. The D gene is left open where the match is weak. For some rows the clone size is stated as once, few or many, or as a class when expanded; others skip it.

>TRBD1|TRBV19|NA|TRBJ1-4|15
CASSPTGTANEKLFF
TGTGCCAGTAGTCCCACCGGGACAGCTAATGAAAAACTGTTTTTT
>TRBD1|TRBV5-5|NA|TRBJ2-1|14
CASSWRTGGDEQFF
TGTGCCAGCAGCTGGCGGACAGGGGGCGATGAGCAGTTCTTC
>TRBD2|TRBV11-2|NA|TRBJ2-7|19
CASSRGGRWTSGSLYEQYF
TGTGCCAGCAGCCGCGGAGGGCGGTGGACTAGCGGGAGTTTATACGAGCAGTACTTC
>NA|TRBV27|once|TRBJ2-2|15
CASSLMGQNTGELFF
TGTGCCAGCAGTTTAATGGGACAGAACACCGGGGAGCTGTTTTTT
>TRBD1|TRBV7-9|NA|TRBJ1-4|14
CASSRGQGSEKLFF
TGTGCCAGCAGCCGGGGACAGGGCAGTGAAAAACTGTTTTTT
>NA|TRBV24-1|NA|TRBJ1-2|14
CATSAQGRNYGYTF
TGTGCCACCAGTGCGCAGGGGCGTAACTATGGCTACACCTTC
>TRBD2|TRBV7-2|once|TRBJ2-7|14
CASSLDRGGYEQYF
TGTGCCAGCAGCTTAGATCGCGGGGGCTACGAGCAGTACTTC
>TRBD2|TRBV5-4|NA|TRBJ2-1|17
CASRSRGSGKRLYEQFF
TGTGCCAGCAGATCGAGGGGTAGCGGGAAAAGGCTCTATGAGCAGTTCTTC
>NA|TRBV6-1|NA|TRBJ1-2|16
CASSEAPSTTLYGYTF
TGTGCCAGCAGTGAAGCCCCCTCGACTACCCTCTATGGCTACACCTTC
>TRBD1|TRBV19|NA|TRBJ2-4|18
CASSIRDRGRLAKNIQYF
TGTGCCAGTAGTATCCGGGACAGGGGGCGTTTGGCCAAAAACATTCAGTACTTC
>NA|TRBV28|NA|TRBJ1-1|13
CASSVSPRTEAFF
TGTGCCAGCAGTGTCTCTCCGAGAACTGAAGCTTTCTTT
>TRBD2|TRBV19|NA|TRBJ2-2|17
CASSIEVAGGPSGELFF
TGTGCCAGTAGTATAGAAGTAGCGGGAGGGCCCTCCGGGGAGCTGTTTTTT
>TRBD1|TRBV7-2|NA|TRBJ1-2|15
CASSASTGFNYGYTF
TGTGCCAGCAGCGCCTCGACAGGGTTTAACTATGGCTACACCTTC
>NA|TRBV28|NA|TRBJ2-1|17
CASSLVGDGLLYNEQFF
TGTGCCAGCAGTTTAGTTGGTGATGGGCTTCTCTACAATGAGCAGTTCTTC
>TRBD2|TRBV15|NA|TRBJ2-1|16
CATSRGGGRADNEQFF
TGTGCCACCAGCAGAGGAGGCGGGAGGGCGGACAATGAGCAGTTCTTC
>NA|TRBV2|NA|TRBJ1-4|15
CASSERQGTNEKLFF
TGTGCCAGCAGTGAAAGGCAGGGGACTAATGAAAAACTGTTTTTT